The clone carrying this T cell receptor (beta chain) has at least ten counts. Between the trimmed V and J ends, which lost 2 bases and 0 bases, there was a span of 13 bases. CDR1 and CDR2 (germline): MNHEY, SVGEGT. This CDR3 is 16 amino acids long. This sample is part of a study of molecular identifiers for immune sequencing clone quantification. TCRdb reanalysed the PCR reads using MiXCR and keeps one entry per CDR3 protein. There are tens of thousands of distinct CDR3 sequences in the sample; under 20% occur only once, and 0.95% to 1% lies in the top ten. The sample was naive CD8+ T cells from blood, with Jurkat cell RNA spiked in. The subset denotes: FACS-sorted CD8+CD4-CCR7+CD45RA+ naive T cells. This sequence was found in a human donor in good health. Some libraries in this study had Jurkat cell RNA spiked in. The J gene is TRBJ1-1, the V gene TRBV6-2 or TRBV6-3; D gene ambiguous. Written as DNA, the CDR3 is TGTGCCAGCAGTTACATGTGGGCGGCTATGAACACTGAAGCTTTCTTT. Amino acid sequence: CASSYMWAAMNTEAFF.